This T cell receptor (beta chain) stems from a study of shared clonotypes between healthy human individuals. Memory CD4+ cells were the fraction left after CD45RA+ naive selection. Profiling relied on immunoSEQ multiplex PCR, and the TCRdb table lists in-frame clones only, not all of them. Among millions of clones listed, roughly 94% were seen once. CDR1 and CDR2 from the germline V gene are KGHSH and LQKENI. The CDR3 has 16 residues. The V segment lost 2 bases and the J segment 3 bases; nucleotides outside the gene matches: 7. The chain carries TRBV18 and TRBJ2-3; TRBD2 matches at 8 bases. The origin of this receptor is a man aged 18-30 years in good health. Specimen: naive CD4+ T cells sorted from blood. Specified subset: CD45RA+ positively selected. The CDR3 nucleotides read TGTGCCAGCTCACCAGTGGTTAGCGGGGTGACAGATACGCAGTATTTT. Translated: CASSPVVSGVTDTQYF.